The clone carrying this T cell receptor (beta chain) came up many times. Building of the TCR beta libraries involved iRepertoire HTBI primers and Arm-PCR of CDR3 regions. TCRdb analysed the multiplex PCR reads with MiXCR anew, one entry per CDR3 protein. The sample consists of 400,000 to 650,000 distinct CDR3 sequences, about 16% of them appearing once. The time point was: newly diagnosed GD, antithyroid drugs for less than 3 months. Construction of the TCR library relied on RNA isolated from PBMCs. Germline CDR1 SNHLY, CDR2 FYNNEI. CDR3 length equals 13 residues. The trim removed 4 bases at V and 5 bases at J, leaving 4 bases unmatched. This record belongs to a study of regulatory T cells in long-lasting Graves disease. The same sample was also studied in work on T cells in Graves' hyperthyroidism and ophthalmopathy.

This sequence originates from a woman aged 35 to 60 with Graves disease. The sample in question was peripheral blood mononuclear cells (PBMCs), obtained at new diagnosis, from a patient treated with antithyroid drugs. J is TRBJ2-7 and V is TRBV2; TRBD1 matches at 8 bases. CDR3 bases: TGTGCCAGCAGTGTACAGGGGGGTAACGAGCAGTACTTC. Protein product: CASSVQGGNEQYF.